The following is a TCR beta chain sequence with its context. Original analysis: Amplification from reference gene primers served as the basis for estimated nucleated cell counts. Assay: immunoSEQ multiplex PCR; the TCRdb copy retains only in-frame clones and omits some. D and trimming were read from the DNA, whereas the V and J calls and clone size are those reported in that table. The repertoire holds roughly 150,000 clones, around 74% seen once, with around 2.8% in the top ten. This entry comes from a study of blood T cell repertoires in COVID-19. Looking at the study overall: COVID-19 samples, acute and convalescent, were from the United States, Italy and Spain. Sources were T cells, B-cell-depleted T cells, or PBMCs; the material itself was cDNA or gDNA.

Germline V gene sequence: CDR1 LGHNA, CDR2 YSLEER. V shed 0 bases and J shed 5 bases, with 10 bases lying between them. The CDR3 covers 14 residues. The sequence derives from a man aged 70 or older with acute or convalescent COVID-19. Material for sequencing was peripheral blood. The V and J genes are TRBV4-3 and TRBJ1-1; the D is unclear. The CDR3 here is CASSQDGGITEAFF. CDR3 DNA: TGCGCCAGCAGCCAAGACGGCGGGATAACTGAAGCTTTCTTT.